The present TCR beta chain was sequenced within a study of cytotoxic CD8 clonotypes in ibrutinib-treated CLL. Method: immunoSEQ multiplex PCR; TCRdb's copy keeps in-frame clones and lacks some. Found here are almost 250,000 clones, under 75% of them singletons; the top ten hold over 15%. From germline, CDR1 is SGHRS and CDR2 YFSETQ. The CDR3 is made up of 16 amino acids. Trimming left V 1 base short and J 2 bases short, with 14 bases between. This clonotype originated in a human donor with chronic lymphocytic leukemia. Source: PBMCs, taken after 24 months of ibrutinib treatment. The V call is TRBV5-1, the J call TRBJ2-3; a possible D gene is TRBD2 (5 bases). The CDR3 region is CASSLSSADSTDTQYF. For the CDR3, the DNA is TGCGCCAGCAGCTTGTCCTCGGCGGACTCCACAGATACGCAGTATTTT.